These 24 T cell receptor beta chains were sequenced from one sample in a study of control samples from healthy donors and cancer patients. Profiled with immunoSEQ multiplex PCR; TCRdb holds only in-frame clones, not every one. The sample lists 100,000 to 110,000 clones, more than 75% occurring once. Material: blood. All receptors derive from a woman in her fifties or sixties in good health.

The genes are TRBV6-2 or TRBV6-3 and TRBJ1-2; TRBD1 is a possible D gene (6 bases). Germline V gene data show CDR1 as MNHEY and CDR2 as SVGEGT. CDR3 length equals 14 residues. Trimming stripped 4 bases from V and 8 bases from J, with 17 bases between. The CDR3 region has the DNA TGTGCCAGCAGTTTCCCCCCTACAGGGCCCGGCTACACCTTC. Translating gives CASSFPPTGPGYTF.

The rearrangement links TRBV11-3 to TRBJ2-5, with D possibly TRBD2 on 5 matching bases. Germline V gene data show CDR1 as SGHNT and CDR2 as YENEEA. Between the trimmed V and J ends, which lost 5 bases and 2 bases, there was a span of 9 bases. There are 13 residues in the CDR3. CDR3: CASSGPGQETQYF. The CDR3 DNA sequence: TGTGCCAGCAGCGGTCCGGGACAAGAGACCCAGTACTTC. The variable domain in full, with the rest retrieved from reference TRBV11-3 and TRBJ2-5, is EAGVVQSPRYKIIEKKQPVAFWCNPISGHNTLYWYLQNLGQGPELLIRYENEEAVDDSQLPKDRFSAERLKGVDSTLKIQPAELGDSAVYLCASSGPGQETQYFGPGTRLLVL.

The V gene is TRBV7-9, the J gene TRBJ2-2; unclear D gene. This CDR3 is built from 16 residues. Germline CDR1 reads SEHNR; CDR2 reads FQNEAQ (reference sequence). V shed 8 bases and J shed 7 bases, with 23 bases lying between them. CDR3 protein: CASGSVVVGFGGELFF. The CDR3 coding sequence is TGTGCCAGCGGCAGCGTAGTCGTTGGATTTGGCGGGGAGCTGTTTTTT.

V gene TRBV5-1 combines with J gene TRBJ1-6; 12 nucleotides align to TRBD1. The CDR3 consists of 16 residues. Looked up from germline, CDR1 is SGHRS and CDR2 is YFSETQ. Unmatched junction bases numbered 9, after V lost 4 bases and J lost 10 bases. CDR3 in amino acids: CASSQGQGAQGSPLHF. CDR3 coding DNA: TGCGCCAGCAGCCAGGGACAGGGGGCGCAGGGCTCACCCCTCCACTTT.

This clone was seen more than once but under ten times. V and J are TRBV7-9 and TRBJ2-3; unclear D gene. V shed 3 bases and J shed 2 bases, with 15 bases lying between them. Germline assignment: CDR1 SEHNR and CDR2 FQNEAQ (reference sequence). The CDR3 sequence is 16 residues long. CDR3 DNA sequence: TGTGCCAGCAGCTTTGGACCCCTAGAAGCCACAGATACGCAGTATTTT. This translates into CASSFGPLEATDTQYF.

This clone is a singleton in its sample. The chain couples TRBV10-2 to TRBJ2-1, with D possibly being TRBD2 (5 bases). In germline, CDR1 is WSHSY, CDR2 SAAADI. The CDR3 has 15 residues. The germline V and J ends were trimmed by 10 bases and 1 base, with 17 bases remaining between them. The CDR3 here is CATRELSGSYNEQFF. CDR3 nucleotides: TGCGCCACTAGAGAACTGAGCGGATCCTACAATGAGCAGTTCTTC.

The rearrangement uses TRBV30 and TRBJ1-1; D remains unclear. The V gene lost 0 bases and the J gene lost 8 bases, with 13 bases spanning the gap. The germline V gene has CDR1 GTSNPN and CDR2 SVGIG (reference sequence). This CDR3 is 13 amino acids long. The CDR3 nucleotides read TGTGCCTGGAGTGTACCCTTAACCAGGGAAGCTTTCTTT. Amino acids: CAWSVPLTREAFF.

The chain has TRBV10-3 and TRBJ2-7; 7 nucleotides align to TRBD1. With V trimmed by 0 bases and J by 1 base, 6 bases remained unmatched. Germline V gives CDR1 ENHRY, CDR2 SYGVKD. This CDR3 comprises 16 residues. CDR3 amino acids: CAISESPTGSSYEQYF. CDR3 DNA sequence: TGTGCCATCAGTGAGTCCCCGACAGGGTCATCCTACGAGCAGTACTTC.

V and J are TRBV6-4 and TRBJ2-5; perhaps D is TRBD1 or TRBD2 (5 bases each). Trimming took off 2 bases at V and 1 base at J, with 23 bases between the two ends. Germline CDR1 and CDR2: MRHNA and SNTAGT. CDR3 length equals 19 residues. Written as DNA, the CDR3 is TGTGCCAGCAGTGACCCGAAAGAGAGGGGCCTAAGGCCCCAAGAGACCCAGTACTTC. The encoded protein is CASSDPKERGLRPQETQYF.

CDR3 nucleotides: TGTGCCAGCAGCCGCGCGGGTAATGAGCAGTTCTTC. It specifies CASSRAGNEQFF. The J gene is TRBJ2-1, the V gene TRBV7-8; D may be TRBD2 (5 bases). Germline assignment: CDR1 SGHVS and CDR2 FQNEAQ. This CDR3 is built from 12 residues. The ends were cut back, 5 bases at V and 7 bases at J, with 9 bases in the middle.

Worth noting for this clone: The sample has other DNA sequences that encode this CDR3 too. V gene TRBV30 combines with J gene TRBJ2-7; D may be TRBD1 or TRBD2 (5 bases each). The V end lost 0 bases, the J end lost 0 bases, and 9 bases lay between the germline ends. The CDR3 consists of 14 residues. The V gene's germline CDR1 is GTSNPN and CDR2 SVGIG (reference sequence). The CDR3 region has the DNA TGTGCCTGGAGTGTAAGTGGGGGCTCCTACGAGCAGTACGTC. Protein sequence: CAWSVSGGSYEQYV.

V is TRBV3-1 (or the pseudogene TRBV3-2) and J is TRBJ1-5, with D possibly matching TRBD1 (6 bases). With 4 bases removed from V and 5 bases from J, the gap between germline ends came to 24 bases. The germline V gene has CDR1 LGHDT and CDR2 YNNKEL (reference sequence). The CDR3 sequence is 18 residues long. CDR3 coding DNA: TGTGCCAGCAGCCGCAATGAAGGGGGAGATAGTGGGGATCAGCCCCAGCATTTT. Amino acids: CASSRNEGGDSGDQPQHF.

This rearrangement joins TRBV29-1 to TRBJ1-2; tentative D call: TRBD1 (6 bases). CDR1 SQVTM and CDR2 ANQGSEA come from the germline V gene. Trimming shortened V by 4 bases and J by 7 bases, and 13 bases separated the two germline ends. CDR3 size: 12 residues. CDR3 nucleotide sequence: TGCAGCGTTGGGTGGGGGGCGTTTGGCTACACCTTC. Translating gives CSVGWGAFGYTF.

The chain uses TRBV5-8 and TRBJ1-6; D uncertain. This CDR3 comprises 14 residues. Germline-derived CDR1 and CDR2 are SGHTS and YDEGEE. Trimming removed 1 base from V and 7 bases from J, with 9 bases in between. CDR3 DNA: TGTGCCAGCAGCTTGTATGGGGTGAATTCACCCCTCCACTTT. The encoded protein is CASSLYGVNSPLHF.

The chain combines TRBV5-1 with TRBJ2-3; weak D call: TRBD2 (5 bases). V was pared by 3 bases and J by 2 bases, with 13 bases between. The germline gives CDR1 SGHRS, CDR2 YFSETQ. The CDR3 spans 15 residues. CDR3: CASSYERPVTDTQYF. In nucleotides, the CDR3 is TGCGCCAGCAGCTACGAGCGGCCAGTCACAGATACGCAGTATTTT. Variable domain in full (rest from reference TRBV5-1 and TRBJ2-3): KAGVTQTPRYLIKTRGQQVTLSCSPISGHRSVSWYQQTPGQGLQFLFEYFSETQRNKGNFPGRFSGRQFSNSRSEMNVSTLELGDSALYLCASSYERPVTDTQYFGPGTRLTVL.

DNA of the CDR3: TGCGCCAGCAGCTTACAGGGGGCCAGCAACTATGGCTACACCTTC. This sequence encodes CASSLQGASNYGYTF. This chain links TRBV5-1 with TRBJ1-2, with 9 bases that match TRBD1. Trimming at V came to 2 bases and at J to 2 bases, leaving 4 bases not matched to a gene. This CDR3 has 15 amino acids. The germline CDR1 and CDR2 sequences are SGHRS and YFSETQ. The whole variable domain, filled in from reference TRBV5-1 and TRBJ1-2, reads KAGVTQTPRYLIKTRGQQVTLSCSPISGHRSVSWYQQTPGQGLQFLFEYFSETQRNKGNFPGRFSGRQFSNSRSEMNVSTLELGDSALYLCASSLQGASNYGYTFGSGTRLTVV.

This clone was observed a handful of times. This rearrangement joins TRBV6-1 to TRBJ1-5; D remains ambiguous. V lost 2 bases and J lost 7, with 9 bases in between. The CDR3 length is 13 residues. Germline CDR1 and CDR2: MNHNS and SASEGT. The CDR3 protein is CASSERLGQPQHF. In nucleotides, the CDR3 is TGTGCCAGCAGTGAACGCCTAGGACAGCCCCAGCATTTT.

The chain employs TRBV30 and TRBJ1-2; possibly TRBD1 for D (5 bases). The V gene's germline CDR1 is GTSNPN and CDR2 SVGIG (reference sequence). V lost 1 base and J 0 bases, leaving 12 bases between the germline ends. This CDR3 contains 15 residues. The CDR3 reads CAWSGNRIANYGYTF. The CDR3 nucleotides read TGTGCCTGGAGTGGGAACAGGATAGCTAACTATGGCTACACCTTC.

The chain joins TRBV9 to TRBJ2-3; tentative D call: TRBD1 (6 bases). Germline CDR1 and CDR2: SGDLS and YYNGEE. This CDR3 is 14 amino acids long. Deletions cut 4 bases from V and 4 bases from J, with 13 bases between. CDR3 region: CASSPDGGSDTQYF. CDR3 DNA sequence: TGTGCCAGCAGCCCGGATGGGGGCTCAGATACGCAGTATTTT.

CDR3 sequence reads: CASSDAGLPSEQFF. CDR3 in DNA: TGTGCCAGCAGTGACGCGGGACTCCCCAGTGAGCAGTTCTTC. The chain has TRBV6-4 and TRBJ2-1; maybe TRBD2 (6 bases). Germline V lookup: CDR1 MRHNA, CDR2 SNTAGT. The CDR3 is 14 amino acids. Trimming stripped 2 bases from V and 9 bases from J, with 14 bases between.

CDR3 nucleotides: TGCGCCAGCAGCCTATATTTTGTGAACACCGGGGAGCTGTTTTTT. Its protein is CASSLYFVNTGELFF. This chain uses TRBV4-1 with TRBJ2-2; no definite D call. V was clipped by 4 bases and J by 1 base, with 10 bases between them. This CDR3 has 15 amino acids. Germline CDR1 reads MGHRA; CDR2 reads YSYEKL.

V is TRBV19 and J is TRBJ1-1, with TRBD1 matching over 7 bases. With V trimmed by 5 bases and J by 1 base, 1 base remained unmatched. Germline V gives CDR1 LNHDA, CDR2 SQIVND (reference sequence). The CDR3 is made up of 13 amino acids. The CDR3 sequence is CASSWDRNTEAFF. DNA of the CDR3: TGTGCCAGTAGTTGGGACAGGAACACTGAAGCTTTCTTT.

This clone was recorded many times. The V call is TRBV5-4, the J call TRBJ1-2; no firm D call. CDR1 SGHNT and CDR2 YYREEE come from the germline V gene (reference sequence). CDR3 length: 11 amino acids. The ends were cut back, 4 bases at V and 8 bases at J, with 9 bases in the middle. The CDR3 DNA reads as TGTGCCAGCAGCGCCTTGGGGGGCTACACCTTC. Translated: CASSALGGYTF.

The chain joins TRBV10-3 to TRBJ1-1, with a tentative D call TRBD1 (5 bases). CDR1 and CDR2 (germline): ENHRY, SYGVKD. V lost 2 bases, J lost 6 bases, and 19 bases lay in between. The CDR3 runs 16 residues. The CDR3 DNA follows: TGTGCCATCAGTGAGCCTGGGACCCTACCGGATGCTGAAGCTTTCTTT. Encoded protein: CAISEPGTLPDAEAFF.